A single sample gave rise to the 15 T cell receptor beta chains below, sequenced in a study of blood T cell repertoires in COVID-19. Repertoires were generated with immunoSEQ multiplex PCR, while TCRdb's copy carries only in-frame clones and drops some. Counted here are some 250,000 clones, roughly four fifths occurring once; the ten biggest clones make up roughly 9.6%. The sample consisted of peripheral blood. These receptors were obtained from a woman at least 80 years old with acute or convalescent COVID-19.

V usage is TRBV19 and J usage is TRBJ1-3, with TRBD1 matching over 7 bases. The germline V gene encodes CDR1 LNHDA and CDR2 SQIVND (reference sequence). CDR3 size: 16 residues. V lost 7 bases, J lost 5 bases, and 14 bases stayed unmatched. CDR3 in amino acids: CASTPINRGQRNTIYF. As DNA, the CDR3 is TGTGCCAGTACCCCTATAAATAGGGGACAGCGAAACACCATATATTTT.

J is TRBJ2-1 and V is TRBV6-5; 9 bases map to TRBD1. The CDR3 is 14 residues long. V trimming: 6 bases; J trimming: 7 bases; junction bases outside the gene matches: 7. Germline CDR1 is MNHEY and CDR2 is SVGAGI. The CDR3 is CASSRTGDLNEQFF. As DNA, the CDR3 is TGTGCCAGCAGCAGGACAGGGGACTTGAATGAGCAGTTCTTC.

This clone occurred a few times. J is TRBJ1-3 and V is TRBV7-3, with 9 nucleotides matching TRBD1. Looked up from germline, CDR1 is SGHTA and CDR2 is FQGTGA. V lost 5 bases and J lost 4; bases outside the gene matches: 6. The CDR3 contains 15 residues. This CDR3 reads CASSPDRGIGNTIYF. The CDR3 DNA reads TGTGCCAGCAGCCCTGACAGGGGGATCGGAAACACCATATATTTT.

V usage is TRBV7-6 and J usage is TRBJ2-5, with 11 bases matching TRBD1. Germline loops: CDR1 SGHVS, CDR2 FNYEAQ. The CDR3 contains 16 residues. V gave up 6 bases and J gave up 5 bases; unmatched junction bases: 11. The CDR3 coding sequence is TGTGCCAGCAGTTATTGGACAGGGGGCGCCGTGGAGACCCAGTACTTC. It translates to CASSYWTGGAVETQYF.

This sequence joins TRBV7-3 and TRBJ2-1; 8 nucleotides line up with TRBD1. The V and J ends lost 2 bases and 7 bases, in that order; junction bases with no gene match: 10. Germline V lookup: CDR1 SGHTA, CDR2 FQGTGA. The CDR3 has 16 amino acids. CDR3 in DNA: TGTGCCAGCAGCTTATTTTCGGGACAGGTTATGAATGAGCAGTTCTTC. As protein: CASSLFSGQVMNEQFF.

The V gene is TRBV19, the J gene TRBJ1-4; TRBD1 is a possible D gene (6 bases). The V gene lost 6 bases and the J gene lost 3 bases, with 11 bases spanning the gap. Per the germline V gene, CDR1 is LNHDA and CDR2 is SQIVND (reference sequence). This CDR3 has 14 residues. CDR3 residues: CASSRQVSNEKLFF. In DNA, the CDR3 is TGTGCCAGTAGCAGACAGGTGTCTAATGAAAAACTGTTTTTT.

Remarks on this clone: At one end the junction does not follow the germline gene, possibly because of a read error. The CDR3 nucleotides are TGCGCAGGGTCGGGCCCGAACACAGATACGCAGTATTTT. Amino acids: CAGSGPNTDTQYF. The chain is built from TRBV3-1 (or the pseudogene TRBV3-2) and TRBJ2-3; tentatively, D is TRBD1 (5 bases). Germline V gene lookup returns CDR1 LGHDT and CDR2 YNNKEL (reference sequence). The CDR3 contains 13 residues.

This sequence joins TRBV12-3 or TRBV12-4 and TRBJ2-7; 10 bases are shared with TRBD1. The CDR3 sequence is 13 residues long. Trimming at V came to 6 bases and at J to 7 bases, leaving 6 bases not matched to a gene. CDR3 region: CASSHGTGVEQYF. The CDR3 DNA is TGTGCCAGCAGCCACGGGACAGGGGTTGAGCAGTACTTC.

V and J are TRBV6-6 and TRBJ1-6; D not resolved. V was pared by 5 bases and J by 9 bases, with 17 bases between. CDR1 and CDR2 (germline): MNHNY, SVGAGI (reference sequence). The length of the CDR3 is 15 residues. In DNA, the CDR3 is TGTGCCAGCAGTGCGAGGCAGCCTATGGGTTCACCCCTCCACTTT. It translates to CASSARQPMGSPLHF.

The CDR3 sequence: CASSQTDYNEQFF. The DNA for the CDR3 is TGTGCCAGCAGCCAGACAGACTACAATGAGCAGTTCTTC. This chain joins TRBV6-2 or TRBV6-3 and TRBJ2-1; perhaps TRBD1 as D (5 bases). V shed 6 bases and J shed 3 bases, with 9 bases lying between them. The CDR3 runs to 13 residues. CDR1 is MNHEY, CDR2 SVGEGT, per germline.

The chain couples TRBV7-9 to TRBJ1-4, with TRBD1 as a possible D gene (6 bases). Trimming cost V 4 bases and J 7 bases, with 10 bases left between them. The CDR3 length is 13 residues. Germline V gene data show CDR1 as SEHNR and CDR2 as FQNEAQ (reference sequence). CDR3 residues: CASSYRVGEKLFF. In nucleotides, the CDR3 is TGTGCCAGCAGCTACAGGGTTGGTGAAAAACTGTTTTTT.

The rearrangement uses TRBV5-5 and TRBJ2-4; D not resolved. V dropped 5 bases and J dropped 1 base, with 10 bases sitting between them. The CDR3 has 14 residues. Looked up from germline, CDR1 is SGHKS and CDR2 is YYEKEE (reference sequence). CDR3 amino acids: CASSPAGAKNIQYF. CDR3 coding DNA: TGTGCCAGCAGTCCCGCAGGCGCCAAAAACATTCAGTACTTC. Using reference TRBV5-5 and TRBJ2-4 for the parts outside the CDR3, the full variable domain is DAGVTQSPTHLIKTRGQQVTLRCSPISGHKSVSWYQQVLGQGPQFIFQYYEKEERGRGNFPDRFSARQFPNYSSELNVNALLLGDSALYLCASSPAGAKNIQYFGAGTRLSVL.

Here the CDR3 reads CASSSTGIGGNEQFF. The CDR3 DNA reads TGTGCCAGCAGCTCCACCGGGATAGGCGGCAATGAGCAGTTCTTC. J is TRBJ2-1 and V is TRBV7-9; perhaps TRBD2 as D (5 bases). CDR1 SEHNR and CDR2 FQNEAQ come from the germline V gene (reference sequence). The CDR3 consists of 15 residues. Between the trimmed V and J ends, which lost 4 bases and 6 bases, there was a span of 16 bases. Complete variable domain (other parts from reference TRBV7-9 and TRBJ2-1): DTGVSQNPRHKITKRGQNVTFRCDPISEHNRLYWYRQTLGQGPEFLTYFQNEAQLEKSRLLSDRFSAERPKGSFSTLEIQRTEQGDSAMYLCASSSTGIGGNEQFFGPGTRLTVL.

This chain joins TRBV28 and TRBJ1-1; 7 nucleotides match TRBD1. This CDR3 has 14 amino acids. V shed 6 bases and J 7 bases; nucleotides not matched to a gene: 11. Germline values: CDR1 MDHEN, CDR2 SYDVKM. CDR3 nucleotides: TGTGCCAGCAGCCCCCGGGGGGGACAGAATGAAGCTTTCTTT. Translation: CASSPRGGQNEAFF.

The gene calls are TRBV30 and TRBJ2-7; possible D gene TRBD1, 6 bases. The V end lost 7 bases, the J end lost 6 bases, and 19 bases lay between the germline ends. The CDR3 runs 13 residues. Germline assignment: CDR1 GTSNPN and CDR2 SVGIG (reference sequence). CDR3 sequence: CASTRDKSSEQYF. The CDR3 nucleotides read TGTGCCTCCACACGGGACAAGTCAAGCGAGCAGTACTTC.